Shown below are 21 T cell receptor beta chains from a single sample sequenced in a study of identical twins (dated by TCRdb to about 2016). Libraries were made using 5' RACE. Sequencer: Illumina HiSeq 2000. Starting from the raw public reads, TCRdb applied fastp trimming at Q25, assembled clones with MiXCR and retained in-frame beta chains. Every entry covers one CDR3 protein and lists the most common genes and DNA from its rows. The sample data list fewer than 350,000 distinct CDR3 sequences, and approximately 8% of these were observed just once. Together, the top ten hold roughly 2.1% of the sample. In addition, the sample was reused for a study of yellow fever vaccine responses in identical twins.

Material for sequencing was memory (CD45RO+) T cells sorted from blood. What the cell subset or site label conveys for this sample: CD45RO+ enriched T cells. The receptors stem from a woman under 30 in good health.

The J gene is TRBJ1-6, the V gene TRBV2; D may be TRBD1 (6 bases). The CDR3 totals 15 residues. Trimming shortened V by 7 bases and J by 8 bases, and 18 bases separated the two germline ends. CDR1 is SNHLY and CDR2 is FYNNEI in the germline V gene. CDR3 protein: CASTDVRTDYSPLHF. The CDR3 DNA is TGTGCCAGCACCGACGTGCGGACAGACTATTCACCCCTCCACTTT.

This clonotype was seen a handful of times. The V gene is TRBV2, the J gene TRBJ2-1; 12 bases line up with TRBD2. Germline CDR1 reads SNHLY; CDR2 reads FYNNEI. CDR3 length: 15 amino acids. V gave up 7 bases and J gave up 8 bases; unmatched junction bases: 9. CDR3 sequence reads: CASTGGLAGFDEQFF. The CDR3, as DNA: TGTGCCAGCACCGGGGGACTAGCGGGTTTCGATGAGCAGTTCTTC.

This clonotype has at least ten counts. V and J are TRBV28 and TRBJ2-1; D is uncertain. Germline-derived CDR1 and CDR2 are MDHEN and SYDVKM. Trimming removed 8 bases from V and 2 bases from J, with 10 bases in between. The CDR3 extends over 13 amino acids. For the CDR3, the DNA is TGTGCCAGCTATAGCAAGGCCTACAATGAGCAGTTCTTC. Translation: CASYSKAYNEQFF.

The rearrangement links TRBV9 to TRBJ2-5; the match to TRBD2 covers 8 bases. CDR3 length: 15 residues. CDR1 is SGDLS, CDR2 YYNGEE, per germline. V shed 0 bases and J 5 bases; nucleotides not matched to a gene: 6. The CDR3 DNA is TGTGCCAGCAGCGTAGCCCGGACTAGCAGTGAGACCCAGTACTTC. This codes for CASSVARTSSETQYF.

This clonotype was detected many times. The V gene is TRBV3-1, the J gene TRBJ2-3; 8 bases match TRBD1. Losses at the gene ends were 4 bases for V and 6 bases for J; bases not matched to a gene: 3. From germline, CDR1 is LGHDT and CDR2 YNNKEL (reference sequence). CDR3 length equals 13 residues. This chain's CDR3 is CASSRRGRDTQYF. The CDR3 region has the DNA TGTGCCAGCAGCCGCAGGGGGCGGGATACGCAGTATTTT.

This clonotype was observed at least ten times. The chain combines TRBV6-5 with TRBJ2-1; 7 bases are shared with TRBD2. The CDR3 has 15 residues. V was pared by 2 bases and J by 4 bases, with 5 bases of the junction left unmatched. Looked up from germline, CDR1 is MNHEY and CDR2 is SVGAGI. CDR3 protein: CASSYTRAGYNEQFF. In DNA, the CDR3 is TGTGCCAGCAGTTACACGCGAGCGGGGTACAATGAGCAGTTCTTC.

This clonotype was counted a few times. The CDR3 region is CASSLVTGWDEQYF. The CDR3 DNA reads as TGTGCCAGCAGCTTAGTTACTGGATGGGACGAGCAGTACTTC. The chain couples TRBV11-2 to TRBJ2-7; D is undetermined. This CDR3 spans 14 amino acids. The germline CDR1 and CDR2 sequences are SGHAT and FQNNGV. Deletions cut 1 base from V and 5 bases from J, with 12 bases between.

This clonotype was detected many times. This chain connects TRBV6-1 to TRBJ2-2; 10 nucleotides line up with TRBD2. CDR1 and CDR2 from the germline V gene are MNHNS and SASEGT. V lost 8 bases, J lost 5 bases, and 5 bases stayed unmatched. The CDR3 loop spans 14 amino acids. The CDR3, as DNA: TGTGCCAGCGGCTCTAGCGGGAGAACCGGGGAGCTGTTTTTT. Amino acid sequence: CASGSSGRTGELFF.

The chain has TRBV20-1 and TRBJ2-5; 9 positions agree with TRBD2. This CDR3 contains 15 residues. Germline CDR1 and CDR2: DFQATT and SNEGSKA (reference sequence). Unmatched junction bases numbered 13, after V lost 6 bases and J lost 5 bases. The CDR3 nucleotides read TGCAGTGCAAACCCCCCAGCGGGAGGCGGGGAGACCCAGTACTTC. This codes for CSANPPAGGGETQYF.

This clonotype was detected many times. The chain combines TRBV24-1 with TRBJ2-1, with D perhaps TRBD1 or TRBD2 (5 bases each). The CDR3 sequence is 14 residues long. The V gene lost 4 bases and the J gene lost 1 base, with 7 bases spanning the gap. CDR1 is KGHDR, CDR2 SFDVKD, per germline. As DNA, the CDR3 is TGTGCCACCAGTGAGGGGGATTCCTACAATGAGCAGTTCTTC. It yields the protein CATSEGDSYNEQFF.

CDR3 loop: CASSHRTVGNEKLFF. The CDR3 DNA reads as TGTGCCAGCAGCCATCGGACCGTAGGGAATGAAAAACTGTTTTTT. This chain connects TRBV14 to TRBJ1-4; D gene uncertain. Germline CDR1 and CDR2: SGHDN and FVKESK. V was shortened by 3 bases and J by 5 bases, with 13 bases between the two germline ends. CDR3 length: 15 residues. Combining the CDR3 with reference TRBV14 and TRBJ1-4 gives the whole variable domain EAGVTQFPSHSVIEKGQTVTLRCDPISGHDNLYWYRRVMGKEIKFLLHFVKESKQDESGMPNNRFLAERTGGTYSTLKVQPAELEDSGVYFCASSHRTVGNEKLFFGSGTQLSVL.

This clonotype was found a few times. This chain joins TRBV15 and TRBJ2-7, with D possibly TRBD1 on 6 matching bases. Germline V CDR1 and CDR2: LNHNV, YYDKDF (reference sequence). The V and J ends lost 1 base and 3 bases respectively, with 13 bases between them. CDR3 length: 15 residues. The CDR3 loop reads CATSRGRTENYEQYF. Here the CDR3 DNA reads TGTGCCACCAGCAGAGGAAGGACAGAAAACTACGAGCAGTACTTC.

In its sample, this clonotype was seen many times. CDR3 in amino acids: CASSYSTSGGAIDTQYF. CDR3 bases: TGTGCCAGCAGTTACTCGACTAGCGGGGGGGCCATAGATACGCAGTATTTT. V gene TRBV6-2 or TRBV6-3 combines with J gene TRBJ2-3; 14 bases fit TRBD2. In germline, CDR1 is MNHEY, CDR2 SVGEGT. The CDR3 has 17 amino acids. V lost 0 bases to trimming and J lost 5 bases; unmatched junction nucleotides: 4.

The V gene is TRBV28, the J gene TRBJ2-4, with 9 bases fitting TRBD1. Looked up from germline, CDR1 is MDHEN and CDR2 is SYDVKM. The CDR3 sequence is 15 residues long. Trimming cost V 4 bases and J 1 base; bases outside gene matches: 2. CDR3 sequence (DNA): TGTGCCAGCAGTTCGACAGGGGGGGCCAAAAACATTCAGTACTTC. The encoded protein is CASSSTGGAKNIQYF.

This clonotype was seen many times. CDR3 region: CASSSQGWTTEAFF. DNA for the CDR3: TGTGCCAGCAGTTCACAGGGGTGGACCACTGAAGCTTTCTTT. V is TRBV12-3 or TRBV12-4 and J is TRBJ1-1; 7 bases agree with TRBD1. The junction had 6 bases not matched to a gene; V was cut back by 4 bases and J by 4 bases. The CDR3 is 14 amino acids.

This chain connects TRBV6-5 to TRBJ2-3; D possibly corresponds to TRBD1 (6 bases). V lost 2 bases and J 4 bases, leaving 16 bases between the germline ends. Germline V gives CDR1 MNHEY, CDR2 SVGAGI. This CDR3 comprises 16 residues. CDR3 sequence reads: CASSYEGQLVPDTQYF. The CDR3 DNA sequence: TGTGCCAGCAGTTACGAGGGACAACTAGTTCCAGATACGCAGTATTTT.

This clonotype was counted between two and nine times. The V and J genes are TRBV12-5 and TRBJ1-2, with 7 bases that match TRBD1. The length of the CDR3 is 14 residues. V gave up 0 bases and J gave up 6 bases; unmatched junction bases: 4. In germline, CDR1 is LGHNT, CDR2 FRNRAP. CDR3 DNA sequence: TGTGCTAGTGGTTTGGTAGGACAGGAGAATGGCTACACCTTC. Translating it yields CASGLVGQENGYTF.

This clonotype has ten or more counts. V is TRBV12-3 or TRBV12-4 and J is TRBJ1-1; TRBD1 might be the D (5 bases). V lost 6 bases and J 0 bases, leaving 8 bases between the germline ends. CDR3 size: 13 residues. The CDR3 region has the DNA TGTGCCAGCAGGGGACTGATGAACACTGAAGCTTTCTTT. Protein sequence: CASRGLMNTEAFF.

This clonotype was seen ten or more times. The CDR3 coding sequence is TGTGCTTCGGGCGAGACGTTGAGCAATCAGCCCCAGCATTTT. This gives the protein CASGETLSNQPQHF. This chain links TRBV10-3 with TRBJ1-5; D remains ambiguous. The CDR3 is 14 amino acids. Germline CDR1 and CDR2: ENHRY and SYGVKD.

The V call is TRBV12-2, the J call TRBJ2-4; the table's TRBD2 call for D was not verified on the DNA. TRBV12-2 is recorded as a pseudogene. This CDR3 has 18 residues. The CDR3 sequence: CASRLVREGPSSKNIQYF. The CDR3 bases are TGTGCAAGTCGCTTAGTTCGGGAGGGACCGTCGAGCAAAAACATTCAGTACTTC.

This clonotype was seen ten or more times. The rearrangement joins TRBV6-5 to TRBJ1-1; perhaps TRBD1 as D (5 bases). The germline V gene has CDR1 MNHEY and CDR2 SVGAGI. Between the trimmed V and J ends, which lost 4 bases and 0 bases, there was a span of 12 bases. CDR3 size: 15 residues. The CDR3 protein is CASSFAGRMNTEAFF. The DNA for the CDR3 is TGTGCCAGCAGTTTTGCAGGGCGTATGAACACTGAAGCTTTCTTT.